These 5 T cell receptor beta chains were sequenced from one sample in a study of human T cells and chemical hapten exposure (dated by TCRdb to 2020 to 2022). Receptor amplification or capture employed RACE. TCRdb names NextSeq 500 as the instrument used. Starting from the raw public reads, TCRdb applied fastp trimming at Q25, assembled clones with MiXCR and retained in-frame beta chains. Entries that share a CDR3 protein sequence are merged under the most common genes and DNA. The table for this sample lists tens of thousands of distinct CDR3 sequences; about 11% of them were counted only once. The top ten clonotypes cover 4% to 5% of the sample. The time point label on this specimen signifies: patch test 1, 2 weeks after DPC sensitization. In light of the paper, this sample's treatment or condition label describes: therapeutic diphenylcyclopropenone sensitization with weekly scalp DPC. This specimen was whole blood, taken in connection with sensitization to the hapten diphenylcyclopropenone (DPC). The receptors stem from a woman aged 50 to 60 with alopecia areata. Some clones in this sample may be carry-over from other donors' samples.

This chain uses TRBV12-3 or TRBV12-4 with TRBJ2-3; TRBD1 matches at 8 bases. There are 15 residues in the CDR3. V gave up 7 bases and J gave up 2 bases; unmatched junction bases: 8. The CDR3 spells CASTRGDRNTDTQYF. As DNA, the CDR3 is TGTGCCAGCACCAGGGGGGACAGGAACACAGATACGCAGTATTTT.

The genes are TRBV6-4 and TRBJ2-3; D unclear. Germline values: CDR1 MRHNA, CDR2 SNTAGT. V lost 2 bases and J lost 2, with 5 bases in between. The CDR3 has 13 amino acids. CDR3 nucleotides: TGTGCCAGCAGTGACACCGTCACAGATACGCAGTATTTT. This encodes CASSDTVTDTQYF.

As for this clonotype: This may stem from a read error, because a much larger clone lies one nucleotide away. This chain uses TRBV20-1 with TRBJ1-1, with D uncertain. This CDR3 comprises 13 residues. Germline lookup yields CDR1 DFQATT and CDR2 SNEGSKA (reference sequence). The CDR3 protein is CSTRDDTGNEAFF. CDR3 nucleotide sequence: TGCAGTACTAGAGATGATACTGGAAATGAAGCTTTCTTT.

This clonotype was detected ten times or more. V and J are TRBV6-2 or TRBV6-3 and TRBJ2-7; unclear D gene. The CDR3 has 16 residues. V lost 5 bases and J 5 bases, leaving 22 bases between the germline ends. Germline V CDR1 and CDR2: MNHEY, SVGEGT. The CDR3, as DNA: TGTGCCAGCAGTAACTATAGTGGCGGACGCCTGAACGAGCAGTACTTC. It specifies CASSNYSGGRLNEQYF.

This chain connects TRBV7-2 to TRBJ2-1, with D possibly being TRBD2 (5 bases). There are 14 residues in the CDR3. Trimming left V 2 bases short and J 4 bases short, with 9 bases between. The germline V gene has CDR1 SGHTA and CDR2 FQGNSA. The CDR3 is CASSLTTGYNEQFF. CDR3 nucleotide sequence: TGTGCCAGCAGCTTAACTACGGGGTACAATGAGCAGTTCTTC.